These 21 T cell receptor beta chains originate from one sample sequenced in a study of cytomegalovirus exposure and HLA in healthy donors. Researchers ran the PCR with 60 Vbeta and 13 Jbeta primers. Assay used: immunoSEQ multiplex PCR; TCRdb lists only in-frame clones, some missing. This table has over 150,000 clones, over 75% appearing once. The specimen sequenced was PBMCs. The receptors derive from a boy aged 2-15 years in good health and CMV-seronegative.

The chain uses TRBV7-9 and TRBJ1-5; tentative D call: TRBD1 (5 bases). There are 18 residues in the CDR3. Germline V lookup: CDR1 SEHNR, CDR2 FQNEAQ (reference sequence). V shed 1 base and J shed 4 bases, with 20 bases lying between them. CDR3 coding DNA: TGTGCCAGCAGCTTAGAGGGACTCAGTTACCCTCCGAATCAGCCCCAGCATTTT. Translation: CASSLEGLSYPPNQPQHF.

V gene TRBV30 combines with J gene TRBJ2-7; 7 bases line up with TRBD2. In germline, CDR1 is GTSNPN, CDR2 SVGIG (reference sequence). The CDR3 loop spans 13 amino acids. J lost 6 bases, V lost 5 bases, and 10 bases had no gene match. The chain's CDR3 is CAWGGVLRGEQYF. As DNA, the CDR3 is TGTGCCTGGGGGGGGGTGCTTAGGGGCGAGCAGTACTTC.

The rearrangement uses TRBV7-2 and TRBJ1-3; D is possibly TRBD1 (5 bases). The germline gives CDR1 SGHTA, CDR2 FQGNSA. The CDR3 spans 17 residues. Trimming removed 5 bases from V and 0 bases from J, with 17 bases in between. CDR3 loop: CASSLEGHGSSGNTIYF. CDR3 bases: TGTGCCAGCAGCCTAGAGGGGCACGGCTCCTCTGGAAACACCATATATTTT. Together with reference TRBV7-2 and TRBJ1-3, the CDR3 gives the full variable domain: GAGVSQSPSNKVTEKGKDVELRCDPISGHTALYWYRQSLGQGLEFLIYFQGNSAPDKSGLPSDRFSAERTGGSVSTLTIQRTQQEDSAVYLCASSLEGHGSSGNTIYFGEGSWLTVV.

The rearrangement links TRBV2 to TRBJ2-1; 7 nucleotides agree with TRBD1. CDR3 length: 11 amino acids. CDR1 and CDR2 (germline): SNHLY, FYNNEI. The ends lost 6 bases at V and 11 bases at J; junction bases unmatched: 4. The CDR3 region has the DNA TGTGCCAGCAGGGGGGACAGTAAGCAGTTCTTC. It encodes CASRGDSKQFF.

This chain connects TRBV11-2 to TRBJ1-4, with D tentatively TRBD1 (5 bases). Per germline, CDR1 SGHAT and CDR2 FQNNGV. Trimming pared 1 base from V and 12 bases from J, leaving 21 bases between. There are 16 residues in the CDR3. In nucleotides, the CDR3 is TGTGCCAGCAGCTTAGGGGGGGGACTGCCGGTGGGGCAACTGTTTTTT. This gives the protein CASSLGGGLPVGQLFF.

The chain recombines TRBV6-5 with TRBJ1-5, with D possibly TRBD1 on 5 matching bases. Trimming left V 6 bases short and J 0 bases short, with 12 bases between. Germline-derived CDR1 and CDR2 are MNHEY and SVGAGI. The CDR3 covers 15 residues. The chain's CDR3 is CASSGGGSSNQPQHF. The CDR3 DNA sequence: TGTGCCAGCAGCGGGGGGGGTAGTAGCAATCAGCCCCAGCATTTT.

CDR3: CASSFLAPRETQYF. The CDR3 nucleotides are TGTGCCAGCAGCTTTCTAGCGCCACGGGAGACCCAGTACTTC. This chain joins TRBV11-2 and TRBJ2-5, with D perhaps matching TRBD2 (6 bases). Trimming shortened V by 3 bases and J by 5 bases, and 13 bases separated the two germline ends. This CDR3 is 14 amino acids long. CDR1 is SGHAT and CDR2 is FQNNGV in the germline V gene.

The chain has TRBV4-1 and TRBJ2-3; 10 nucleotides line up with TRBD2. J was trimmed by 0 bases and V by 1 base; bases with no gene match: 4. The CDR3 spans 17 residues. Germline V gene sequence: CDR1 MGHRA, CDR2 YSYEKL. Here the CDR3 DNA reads TGCGCCAGCAGCCAAGCCAGCGGGGGGGCCAGCACAGATACGCAGTATTTT. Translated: CASSQASGGASTDTQYF.

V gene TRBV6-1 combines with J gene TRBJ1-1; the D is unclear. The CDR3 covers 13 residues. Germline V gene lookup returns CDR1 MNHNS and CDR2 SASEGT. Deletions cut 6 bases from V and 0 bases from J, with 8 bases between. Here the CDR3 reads CASSSPLNTEAFF. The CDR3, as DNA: TGTGCCAGCAGCTCTCCCTTGAACACTGAAGCTTTCTTT.

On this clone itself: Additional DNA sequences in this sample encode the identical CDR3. CDR3 amino acids: CASSPGTGGYEQYF. The DNA for the CDR3 is TGTGCCAGCAGCCCTGGGACAGGGGGCTACGAGCAGTACTTC. This chain uses TRBV7-2 with TRBJ2-7; the match to TRBD1 covers 11 bases. The CDR3 has 14 amino acids. Per germline, CDR1 SGHTA and CDR2 FQGNSA. The ends lost 5 bases at V and 3 bases at J; junction bases unmatched: 3. Supplemented by reference TRBV7-2 and TRBJ2-7, the full variable domain reads GAGVSQSPSNKVTEKGKDVELRCDPISGHTALYWYRQSLGQGLEFLIYFQGNSAPDKSGLPSDRFSAERTGGSVSTLTIQRTQQEDSAVYLCASSPGTGGYEQYFGPGTRLTVT.

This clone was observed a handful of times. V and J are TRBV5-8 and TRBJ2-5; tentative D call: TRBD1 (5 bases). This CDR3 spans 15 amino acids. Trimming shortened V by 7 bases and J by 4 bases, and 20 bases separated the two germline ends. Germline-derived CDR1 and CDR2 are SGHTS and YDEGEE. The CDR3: CASEFGRARGETQYF. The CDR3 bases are TGTGCCAGCGAGTTTGGCAGGGCTAGAGGAGAGACCCAGTACTTC.

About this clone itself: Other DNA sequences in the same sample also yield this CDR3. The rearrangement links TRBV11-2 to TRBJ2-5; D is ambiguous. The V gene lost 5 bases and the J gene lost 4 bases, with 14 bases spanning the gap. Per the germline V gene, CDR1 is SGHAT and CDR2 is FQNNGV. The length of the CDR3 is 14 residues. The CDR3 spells CASSLTTPRETQYF. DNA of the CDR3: TGTGCCAGCAGCCTAACTACCCCCCGAGAGACCCAGTACTTC.

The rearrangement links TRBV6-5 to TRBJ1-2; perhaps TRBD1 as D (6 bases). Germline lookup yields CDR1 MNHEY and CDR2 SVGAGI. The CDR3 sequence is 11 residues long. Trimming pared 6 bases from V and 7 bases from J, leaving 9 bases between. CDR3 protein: CASSGGAGYTF. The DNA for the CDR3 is TGTGCCAGCAGCGGGGGGGCTGGCTACACCTTC.

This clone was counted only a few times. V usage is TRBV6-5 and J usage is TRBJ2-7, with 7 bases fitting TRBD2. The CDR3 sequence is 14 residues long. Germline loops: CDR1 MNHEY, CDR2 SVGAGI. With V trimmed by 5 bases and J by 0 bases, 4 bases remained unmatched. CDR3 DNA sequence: TGTGCCAGCAGTAACGGGGGGAGCTCCTACGAGCAGTACTTC. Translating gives CASSNGGSSYEQYF.

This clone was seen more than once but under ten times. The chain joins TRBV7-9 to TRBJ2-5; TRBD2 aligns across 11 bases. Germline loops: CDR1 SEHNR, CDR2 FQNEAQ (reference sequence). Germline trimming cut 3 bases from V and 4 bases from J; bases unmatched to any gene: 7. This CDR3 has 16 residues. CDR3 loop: CASSFITSGGLETQYF. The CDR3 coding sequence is TGTGCCAGCAGCTTCATCACTAGCGGGGGTTTAGAGACCCAGTACTTC.

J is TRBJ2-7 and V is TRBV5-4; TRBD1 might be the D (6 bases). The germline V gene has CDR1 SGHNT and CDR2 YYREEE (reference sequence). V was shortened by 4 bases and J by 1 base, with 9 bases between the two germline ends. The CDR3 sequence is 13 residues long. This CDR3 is CASSGGGSYEQYF. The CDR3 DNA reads TGTGCCAGCAGCGGGGGCGGGTCCTACGAGCAGTACTTC.

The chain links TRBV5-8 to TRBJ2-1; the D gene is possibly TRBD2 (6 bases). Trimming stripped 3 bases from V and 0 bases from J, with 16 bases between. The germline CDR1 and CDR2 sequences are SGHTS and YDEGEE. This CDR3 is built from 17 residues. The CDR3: CASSSFGGVSSYNEQFF. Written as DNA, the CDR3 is TGTGCCAGCAGCTCCTTCGGCGGGGTAAGCTCCTACAATGAGCAGTTCTTC. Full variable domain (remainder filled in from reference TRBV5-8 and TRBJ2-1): EAGVTQSPTHLIKTRGQQATLRCSPISGHTSVYWYQQALGLGLQFLLWYDEGEERNRGNFPPRFSGRQFPNYSSELNVNALELEDSALYLCASSSFGGVSSYNEQFFGPGTRLTVL.

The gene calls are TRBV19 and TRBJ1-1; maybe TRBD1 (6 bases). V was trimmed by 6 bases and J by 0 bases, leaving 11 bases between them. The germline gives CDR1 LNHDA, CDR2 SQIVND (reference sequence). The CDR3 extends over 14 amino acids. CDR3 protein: CASSSRGLNTEAFF. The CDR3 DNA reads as TGTGCCAGTAGCTCGAGGGGGTTGAACACTGAAGCTTTCTTT.

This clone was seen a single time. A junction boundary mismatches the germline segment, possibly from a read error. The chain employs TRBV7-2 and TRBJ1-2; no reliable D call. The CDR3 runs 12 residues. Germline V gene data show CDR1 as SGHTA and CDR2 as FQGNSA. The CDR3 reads CASSFPPGLGHF. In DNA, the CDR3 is TGTGCCAGCAGCTTTCCCCCGGGTCTCGGCCACTTC.

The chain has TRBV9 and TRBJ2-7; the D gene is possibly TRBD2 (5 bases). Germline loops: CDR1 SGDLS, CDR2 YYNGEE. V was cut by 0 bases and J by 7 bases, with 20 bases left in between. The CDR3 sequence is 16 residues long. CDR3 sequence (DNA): TGTGCCAGCAGCGTAGGTGACGACTGGACTTCCGGGGAGCAGTACTTC. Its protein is CASSVGDDWTSGEQYF.

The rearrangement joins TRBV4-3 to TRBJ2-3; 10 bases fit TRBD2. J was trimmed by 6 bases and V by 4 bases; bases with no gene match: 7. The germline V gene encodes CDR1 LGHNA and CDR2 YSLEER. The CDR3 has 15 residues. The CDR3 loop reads CASSLSSGGLDTQYF. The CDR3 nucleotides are TGCGCCAGCAGCCTTAGTAGCGGGGGGTTGGATACGCAGTATTTT.